This TCR beta chain was retrieved from a study of blood T cell repertoires in COVID-19. In the study overall: The origin of the acute and convalescent COVID-19 samples was the United States, Italy and Spain.

The method was immunoSEQ multiplex PCR; TCRdb's version includes in-frame clones alone and lacks a portion of them. The sample lists roughly 430,000 clones, 70% to 90% seen once, with about 1.5% in the top ten. Participant age was roughly 18 to 95 years, and participants resided in fewer than 25 US areas. Participant-reported clinical history was the basis for cohort assignment. Each exposed participant met a COVID-19 case in the 2 weeks preceding study entry. The material sequenced was PBMCs or T cells enriched from blood (not recorded which). This TCR was recovered from a young woman who had been exposed to COVID-19.

The CDR3, as DNA: TGTGCCAGCAGTGACTTCCTCATCCGCGGGGCCAACACCGGGGAGCTGTTTTTT. As protein: CASSDFLIRGANTGELFF. V and J are TRBV6-4 and TRBJ2-2; TRBD2 might be the D (6 bases). Between the trimmed V and J ends, which lost 1 base and 2 bases, there was a span of 17 bases. The CDR3 has 18 amino acids. Per germline, CDR1 MRHNA and CDR2 SNTAGT.